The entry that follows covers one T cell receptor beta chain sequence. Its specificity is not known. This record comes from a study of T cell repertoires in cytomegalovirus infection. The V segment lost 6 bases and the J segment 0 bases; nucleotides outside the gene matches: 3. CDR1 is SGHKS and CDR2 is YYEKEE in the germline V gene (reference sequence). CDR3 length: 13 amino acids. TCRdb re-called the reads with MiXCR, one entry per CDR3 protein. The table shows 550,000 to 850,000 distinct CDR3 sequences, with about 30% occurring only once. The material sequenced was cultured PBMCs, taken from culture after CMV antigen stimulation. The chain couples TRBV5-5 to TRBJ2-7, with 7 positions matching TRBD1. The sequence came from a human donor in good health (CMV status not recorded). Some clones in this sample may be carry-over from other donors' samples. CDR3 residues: CASIGTVSYEQYF. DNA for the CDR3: TGTGCCAGCATTGGGACAGTCTCCTACGAGCAGTACTTC. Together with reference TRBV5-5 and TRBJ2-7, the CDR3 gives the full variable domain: DAGVTQSPTHLIKTRGQQVTLRCSPISGHKSVSWYQQVLGQGPQFIFQYYEKEERGRGNFPDRFSARQFPNYSSELNVNALLLGDSALYLCASIGTVSYEQYFGPGTRLTVT.